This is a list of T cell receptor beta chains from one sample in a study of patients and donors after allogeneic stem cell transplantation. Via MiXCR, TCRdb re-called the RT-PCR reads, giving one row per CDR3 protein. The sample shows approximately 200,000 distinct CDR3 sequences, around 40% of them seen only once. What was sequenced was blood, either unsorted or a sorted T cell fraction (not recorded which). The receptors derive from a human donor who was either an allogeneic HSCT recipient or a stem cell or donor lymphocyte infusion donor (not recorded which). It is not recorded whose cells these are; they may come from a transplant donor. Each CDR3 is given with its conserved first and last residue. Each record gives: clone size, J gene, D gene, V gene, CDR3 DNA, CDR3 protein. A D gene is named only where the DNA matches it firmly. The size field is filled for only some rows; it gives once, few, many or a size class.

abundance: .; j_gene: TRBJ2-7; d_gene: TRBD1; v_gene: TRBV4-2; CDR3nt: TGTGCCAGCAGCCAATTGGGACAGGGGGCGCGGGAGCAGTACTTC; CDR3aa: CASSQLGQGAREQYF
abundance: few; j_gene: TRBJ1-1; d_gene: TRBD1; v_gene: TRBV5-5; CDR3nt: TGTGCCAGCAATACCGGGACAGGGAATCTTGAAGCTTTCTTT; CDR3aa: CASNTGTGNLEAFF
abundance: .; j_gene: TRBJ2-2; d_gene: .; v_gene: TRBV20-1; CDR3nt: TGCAGTGCTAGTCCCCAGGGAAACACCGGGGAGCTGTTTTTT; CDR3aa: CSASPQGNTGELFF
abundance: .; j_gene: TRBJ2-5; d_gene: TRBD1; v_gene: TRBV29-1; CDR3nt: TGCAGCGTTGGTGGCAGGGGACAGAACTTCCAAGAGACCCAGTACTTC; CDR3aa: CSVGGRGQNFQETQYF
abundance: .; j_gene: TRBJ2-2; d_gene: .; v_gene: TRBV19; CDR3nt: TGTGCCAGTAGTGTCGGACCAGACACCGGGGAGCTGTTTTTT; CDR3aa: CASSVGPDTGELFF
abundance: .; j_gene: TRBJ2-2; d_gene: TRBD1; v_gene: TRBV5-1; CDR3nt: TGCGCCAGCAGAGAGGACAGGGCCAACACCGGGGAGCTGTTTTTT; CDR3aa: CASREDRANTGELFF
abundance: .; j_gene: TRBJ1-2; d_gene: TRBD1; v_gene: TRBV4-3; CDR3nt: TGCGCCAGCAGCCAAGGACAGGGGGACGGCTACACCTTC; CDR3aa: CASSQGQGDGYTF
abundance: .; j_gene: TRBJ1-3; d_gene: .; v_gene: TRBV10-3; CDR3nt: TGTGCCATCAGGGACCAAAGCTCTGGAAACACCATATATTTT; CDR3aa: CAIRDQSSGNTIYF
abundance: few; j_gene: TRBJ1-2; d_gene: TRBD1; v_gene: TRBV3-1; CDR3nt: TGTGCCAGCAGTCAAACGGACAGGGGCGACTATGGCTACACCTTC; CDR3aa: CASSQTDRGDYGYTF
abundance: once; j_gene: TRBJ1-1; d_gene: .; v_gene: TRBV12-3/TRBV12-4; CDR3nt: TGTGCCAGCCGAGTGGGGGAGGGTGGCACTGAAGCTTTCTTT; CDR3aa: CASRVGEGGTEAFF
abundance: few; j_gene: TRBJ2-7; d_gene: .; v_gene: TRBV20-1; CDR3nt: TGCAGTGCTCCTCCGAAGTTAGGGGGATACTCCTACGAGCAGTACTTC; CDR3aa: CSAPPKLGGYSYEQYF
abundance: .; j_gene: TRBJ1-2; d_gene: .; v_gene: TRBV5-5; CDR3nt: TGTGCCAGCAGCCTGACTCCAGGCGGTGGCTACACCTTC; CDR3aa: CASSLTPGGGYTF
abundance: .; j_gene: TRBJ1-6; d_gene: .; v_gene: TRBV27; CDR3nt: TGTGCCAGCAGTTTAGAGTGGGGGAATTCACCCCTCCACTTT; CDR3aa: CASSLEWGNSPLHF
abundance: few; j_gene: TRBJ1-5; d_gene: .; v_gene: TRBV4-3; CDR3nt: TGCGCCAGCAGCCGGTCTCCAGAAAACAATCAGCCCCAGCATTTT; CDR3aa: CASSRSPENNQPQHF
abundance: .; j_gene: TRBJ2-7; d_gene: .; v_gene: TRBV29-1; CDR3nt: TGCAGCGTTGCCCCCGGGACGCAGAGAGAGCAGTACTTC; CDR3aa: CSVAPGTQREQYF
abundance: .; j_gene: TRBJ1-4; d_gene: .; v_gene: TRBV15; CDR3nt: TGTGCCACCACCCCTAACCCAGGGTACACTGAAAAACTGTTTTTT; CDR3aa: CATTPNPGYTEKLFF
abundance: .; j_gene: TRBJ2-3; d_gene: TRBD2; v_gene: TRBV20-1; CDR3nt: TGCAGTGCTAGCGGGGGGGAAGATACGCAGTATTTT; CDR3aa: CSASGGEDTQYF
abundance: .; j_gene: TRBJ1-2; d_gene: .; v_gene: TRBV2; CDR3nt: TGTGCCAGCAGTGGGGGACAACTACCCTATGGCTACACCTTC; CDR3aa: CASSGGQLPYGYTF
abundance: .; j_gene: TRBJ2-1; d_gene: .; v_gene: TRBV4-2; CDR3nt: TGTGCCAGCAGCCAAGGTTATCTAGCAATGGGTTCCTACAATGAGCAGTTCTTC; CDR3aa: CASSQGYLAMGSYNEQFF
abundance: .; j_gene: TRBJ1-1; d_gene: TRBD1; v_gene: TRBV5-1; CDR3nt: TGCGCCAGCAGCAGGTTAGACAGGGATGCTGAAGCTTTCTTT; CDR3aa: CASSRLDRDAEAFF
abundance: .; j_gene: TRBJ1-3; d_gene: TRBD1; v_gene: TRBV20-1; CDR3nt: TGCAGTGCGAGACAGGGGCCGGCTGGAAACACCATATATTTT; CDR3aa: CSARQGPAGNTIYF
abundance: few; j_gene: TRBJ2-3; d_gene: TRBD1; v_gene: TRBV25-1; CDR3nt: TGTGCCAGCAGGTGGACAGGGGCCACAGATACGCAGTATTTT; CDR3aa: CASRWTGATDTQYF
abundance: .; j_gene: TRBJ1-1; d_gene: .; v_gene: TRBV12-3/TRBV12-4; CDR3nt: TGTGCCAGCAGTTTGCTTTCCAGTGGGAACACTGAAGCTTTCTTT; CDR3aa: CASSLLSSGNTEAFF
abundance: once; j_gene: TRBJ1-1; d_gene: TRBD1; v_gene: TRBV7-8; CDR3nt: TGTGCCAGCAGCTCCGATAGAAGGGACAGGAACACTGAAGCTTTCTTT; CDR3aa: CASSSDRRDRNTEAFF
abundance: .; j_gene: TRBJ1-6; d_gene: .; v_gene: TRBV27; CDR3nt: TGTGCCAGCAGGCCACCTTATAATTCACCCCTCCACTTT; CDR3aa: CASRPPYNSPLHF
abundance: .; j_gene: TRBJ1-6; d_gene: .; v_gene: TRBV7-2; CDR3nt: TGTGCCAGCCGCCAGCCCCCAGGGCGTAATTCACCCCTCCACTTT; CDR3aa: CASRQPPGRNSPLHF
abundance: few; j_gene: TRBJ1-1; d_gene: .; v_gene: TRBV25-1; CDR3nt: TGTGCCAGCAGTGATTTGAACACTGAAGCTTTCTTT; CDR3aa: CASSDLNTEAFF